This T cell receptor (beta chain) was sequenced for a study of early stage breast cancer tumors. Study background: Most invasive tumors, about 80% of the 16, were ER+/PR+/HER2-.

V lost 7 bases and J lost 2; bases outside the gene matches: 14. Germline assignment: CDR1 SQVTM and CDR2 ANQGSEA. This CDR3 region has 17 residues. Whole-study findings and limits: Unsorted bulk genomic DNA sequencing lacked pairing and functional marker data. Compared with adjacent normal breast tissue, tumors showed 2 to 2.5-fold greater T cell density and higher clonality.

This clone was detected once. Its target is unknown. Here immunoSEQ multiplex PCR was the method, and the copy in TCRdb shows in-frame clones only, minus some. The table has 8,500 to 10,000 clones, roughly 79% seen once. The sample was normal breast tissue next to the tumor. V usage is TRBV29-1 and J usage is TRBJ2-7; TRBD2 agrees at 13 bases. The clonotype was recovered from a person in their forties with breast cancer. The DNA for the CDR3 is TGCAGCGCCGCACCGGCTGGGACTAGCGGGGTGGCCTACGAGCAGTACTTC. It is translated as CSAAPAGTSGVAYEQYF.